The 27 T cell receptor beta chains presented below share a single source sample, sequenced in a study of T cell repertoires in cytomegalovirus infection. Using its own MiXCR run on the reads, TCRdb lists one record per CDR3 protein. The sample contains 680,000 or so distinct CDR3 sequences, roughly a third of which appear only once. The sample consisted of PBMCs. The receptor source for this set is a human donor in good health (CMV status not recorded). Some clones in this sample may be carry-over from other donors' samples.

This clonotype was counted once. The junction and the germline gene differ at one end; a read error may be behind it. This sequence joins TRBV5-1 and TRBJ2-7, with D uncertain. This CDR3 has 17 amino acids. The germline CDR1 and CDR2 sequences are SGHRS and YFSETQ. CDR3 sequence (DNA): TGCGCCAGCAGCGCTGTACATCAAGGGAACGTTAGGTACGAGCAGTGCTTC. It is translated as CASSAVHQGNVRYEQCF.

Comment on this clonotype: One end of the junction is discordant with germline, which a read error may explain. The rearrangement links TRBV20-1 to TRBJ2-5; 9 bases agree with TRBD1. CDR3 length equals 16 residues. The V gene's germline CDR1 is DFQATT and CDR2 SNEGSKA (reference sequence). DNA of the CDR3: TGCAGTGATAGACCACTACAGGGGGCGAACCAAGAGACCCAGTACTTC. Protein sequence: CSDRPLQGANQETQYF.

The chain carries TRBV11-2 and TRBJ2-7, with TRBD2 identical over 7 bases. Losses at the gene ends were 5 bases for V and 4 bases for J; bases not matched to a gene: 11. From germline, CDR1 is SGHAT and CDR2 FQNNGV. This CDR3 is built from 15 residues. CDR3 bases: TGTGCCAGCAGCCTTCGGGGGAGCGGGGAATACGAGCAGTACTTC. Its protein is CASSLRGSGEYEQYF.

The chain couples TRBV7-6 to TRBJ1-4, with D hard to call. Germline CDR1 SGHVS, CDR2 FNYEAQ. The CDR3 sequence is 16 residues long. V lost 1 base and J lost 0, with 9 bases in between. The CDR3 nucleotides are TGTGCCAGCAGCTTAGGCACACAGACAACTAATGAAAAACTGTTTTTT. It specifies CASSLGTQTTNEKLFF.

V gene TRBV19 combines with J gene TRBJ2-7, with D maybe TRBD2 (6 bases). The V gene's germline CDR1 is LNHDA and CDR2 SQIVND (reference sequence). V lost 4 bases, J lost 0 bases, and 10 bases lay in between. The CDR3 sequence is 14 residues long. CDR3 nucleotides: TGTGCCAGTAGTAGGGACTTGGGCTCCTACGAGCAGTACTTC. Encoded protein: CASSRDLGSYEQYF.

This rearrangement joins TRBV12-3 or TRBV12-4 to TRBJ2-1, with 7 bases matching TRBD2. The V and J ends lost 2 bases and 5 bases, in that order; junction bases with no gene match: 6. This CDR3 is 15 amino acids long. CDR3 region: CASSLWEGLDNEQFF. DNA of the CDR3: TGTGCCAGCAGTTTATGGGAGGGCCTGGACAATGAGCAGTTCTTC.

CDR3 sequence: CSARVPLGSGPNTGELFF. The CDR3 nucleotides read TGCAGTGCTAGAGTTCCGTTAGGAAGCGGGCCGAACACCGGGGAGCTGTTTTTT. The chain combines TRBV20-1 with TRBJ2-2, with a weak D call TRBD2 (6 bases). Germline V gene data show CDR1 as DFQATT and CDR2 as SNEGSKA (reference sequence). The CDR3 is 18 residues long. V lost 1 base, J lost 0 bases, and 18 bases lay in between.

Turning to this clonotype: A junction end diverges from the germline sequence, so it may reflect a read error. V and J are TRBV7-6 and TRBJ1-2; D not certain. Per the germline V gene, CDR1 is SGHVS and CDR2 is FNYEAQ. This CDR3 is built from 12 residues. The CDR3: CASSGTWAGHTF. The DNA for the CDR3 is TGTGCAAGCAGCGGCACATGGGCTGGCCACACCTTC. Using reference TRBV7-6 and TRBJ1-2 for the parts outside the CDR3, the full variable domain is GAGVSQSPRYKVTKRGQDVALRCDPISGHVSLYWYRQALGQGPEFLTYFNYEAQQDKSGLPNDRFSAERPEGSISTLTIQRTEQRDSAMYRCASSGTWAGHTFGSGTRLTVV.

The rearrangement joins TRBV4-2 to TRBJ1-3, with 7 nucleotides matching TRBD1. In germline, CDR1 is LGHNA, CDR2 YNFKEQ. The CDR3 length is 17 residues. The J segment lost 1 base and the V segment lost 4 bases, leaving 10 bases of the junction unmatched. The CDR3 protein is CASSPERQGASGNTIYF. In DNA, the CDR3 is TGTGCCAGCAGCCCCGAACGACAGGGTGCGTCTGGAAACACCATATATTTT.

This clonotype was counted ten times or more. The chain links TRBV7-9 to TRBJ1-6; D unclear. The CDR3 has 14 residues. The ends were cut back, 2 bases at V and 5 bases at J, with 7 bases in the middle. Germline assignment: CDR1 SEHNR and CDR2 FQNEAQ (reference sequence). CDR3 loop: CASSLQSDNSPLHF. The CDR3 region has the DNA TGTGCCAGCAGCTTACAATCCGATAATTCACCCCTCCACTTT.

In its sample, this clonotype was seen a few times. The rearrangement links TRBV12-3 or TRBV12-4 to TRBJ1-1; D is possibly TRBD1 (5 bases). The V end was cut by 6 bases, the J end by 0 bases, with 11 bases between. The CDR3 has 14 residues. The CDR3 spells CASRIQVMNTEAFF. The CDR3 DNA reads TGTGCCAGCAGGATACAGGTCATGAACACTGAAGCTTTCTTT.

The rearrangement uses TRBV5-1 and TRBJ1-1; 7 bases align to TRBD1. V lost 0 bases and J lost 3; bases outside the gene matches: 8. The germline V gene has CDR1 SGHRS and CDR2 YFSETQ. The CDR3 has 16 residues. The CDR3 DNA reads as TGCGCCAGCAGCTTGGGGGCAGGGGGGCCTCACACTGAAGCTTTCTTT. Protein product: CASSLGAGGPHTEAFF.

In its sample, this clonotype was seen many times. The chain recombines TRBV12-3 or TRBV12-4 with TRBJ2-3; no clear D gene. Trimming cost V 1 base and J 2 bases, with 4 bases left between them. This CDR3 region has 13 residues. CDR3 in amino acids: CASSLGATDTQYF. The CDR3 nucleotides read TGTGCCAGCAGTTTAGGGGCCACAGATACGCAGTATTTT.

The CDR3 coding sequence is TGTGCCAGTAGGGGACAGGGGGTGAGCAATCAGCCCCAGCATTTT. Amino acid sequence: CASRGQGVSNQPQHF. V usage is TRBV19 and J usage is TRBJ1-5; 11 bases agree with TRBD1. This CDR3 has 15 amino acids. Trimming removed 6 bases from V and 1 base from J; junction bases left unmatched: 2. Germline V gene data show CDR1 as LNHDA and CDR2 as SQIVND (reference sequence).

This clonotype has more than one count but fewer than ten. The chain has TRBV28 and TRBJ2-6, with D possibly being TRBD1 (5 bases). Germline V CDR1 and CDR2: MDHEN, SYDVKM. V gave up 6 bases and J gave up 1 base, with 16 bases separating them. The CDR3 consists of 17 residues. CDR3 coding DNA: TGTGCCAGCAGGGCCCGCAGGGAAGTGTCTGGGGCCAACGTCCTGACTTTC. It encodes CASRARREVSGANVLTF.

This clonotype has a count of ten or more. The rearrangement joins TRBV7-2 to TRBJ1-5; D gene uncertain. From germline, CDR1 is SGHTA and CDR2 FQGNSA. The V gene lost 5 bases and the J gene lost 1 base, with 6 bases spanning the gap. The CDR3 spans 13 residues. DNA for the CDR3: TGTGCCAGCAGCCCGAGGAGCAATCAGCCCCAGCATTTT. The encoded protein is CASSPRSNQPQHF.

This sequence joins TRBV7-6 and TRBJ2-1, with a tentative D call TRBD2 (5 bases). Germline V gene data show CDR1 as SGHVS and CDR2 as FNYEAQ. V was clipped by 4 bases and J by 9 bases, with 13 bases between them. This CDR3 is 13 amino acids long. The CDR3 sequence: CASSSPRRGEQFF. The CDR3 coding sequence is TGTGCCAGCAGCTCCCCCCGACGGGGTGAGCAGTTCTTC.

V and J are TRBV12-3 or TRBV12-4 and TRBJ2-2; D unresolved. V was shortened by 5 bases and J by 8 bases, with 12 bases between the two germline ends. This CDR3 region has 13 residues. This CDR3 is CASSTVLEGELFF. The DNA of the CDR3 is TGTGCCAGCAGTACCGTTCTGGAAGGGGAGCTGTTTTTT.

The genes are TRBV6-5 and TRBJ2-3; 10 nucleotides match TRBD2. The length of the CDR3 is 15 residues. Trimming took 4 bases from V and 5 from J; bases not matched to a gene: 6. Germline V gives CDR1 MNHEY, CDR2 SVGAGI. CDR3 DNA sequence: TGTGCCAGCAGTTTCAGCGGGAGGGCCGGAGATACGCAGTATTTT. Translating gives CASSFSGRAGDTQYF.

The chain links TRBV6-1 to TRBJ2-5, with 8 bases matching TRBD1. Losses at the gene ends were 5 bases for V and 2 bases for J; bases not matched to a gene: 25. Germline CDR1 and CDR2: MNHNS and SASEGT. CDR3 length equals 21 residues. In DNA, the CDR3 is TGTGCCAGCAGTCACGACTCGCCCTGGGACAGGCAGAGGGGCACACAAGAGACCCAGTACTTC. Protein sequence: CASSHDSPWDRQRGTQETQYF.

CDR3 loop: CASSPRTGRGELFF. The CDR3 DNA sequence: TGCGCCAGCAGCCCCAGGACAGGGCGCGGGGAGCTGTTTTTT. This chain links TRBV5-1 with TRBJ2-2, with 8 positions matching TRBD1. This CDR3 is 14 amino acids long. With 4 bases clipped from V and 7 bases from J, the junction kept 6 bases outside the gene matches. Germline V gene sequence: CDR1 SGHRS, CDR2 YFSETQ.

This clonotype appeared many times. V usage is TRBV6-1 and J usage is TRBJ2-1; TRBD2 might be the D (5 bases). Per germline, CDR1 MNHNS and CDR2 SASEGT. V lost 5 bases to trimming and J lost 0 bases, with 11 bases between them. The CDR3 totals 15 residues. CDR3 sequence: CASSFSGYSYNEQFF. The CDR3 DNA follows: TGTGCCAGCAGTTTCAGCGGATACTCCTACAATGAGCAGTTCTTC.

V and J are TRBV29-1 and TRBJ2-1; 8 positions agree with TRBD2. The CDR3 covers 14 residues. Germline assignment: CDR1 SQVTM and CDR2 ANQGSEA. CDR3 residues: CTVFRSGSMAEQFF. The CDR3 DNA follows: TGCACCGTGTTTCGGAGCGGGAGTATGGCTGAGCAGTTCTTC.

The chain couples TRBV7-9 to TRBJ2-5; D might be TRBD2 (5 bases). V was trimmed by 5 bases and J by 7 bases, leaving 8 bases between them. The V gene's germline CDR1 is SEHNR and CDR2 FQNEAQ (reference sequence). The CDR3 covers 11 residues. The CDR3 coding sequence is TGTGCCAGCAGCCCCGAGGGGACCCAGTACTTC. Translating gives CASSPEGTQYF.

The CDR3 nucleotides read TGTGCCACCAGCGAGGGAACAGGCCTACCTAACAAAGAGACCCAGTACTTC. Protein: CATSEGTGLPNKETQYF. The rearrangement joins TRBV15 to TRBJ2-5; possibly TRBD1 or TRBD2 for D (5 bases each). Germline values: CDR1 LNHNV, CDR2 YYDKDF (reference sequence). V lost 5 bases, J lost 3 bases, and 22 bases lay in between. The CDR3 has 17 amino acids.

The chain is built from TRBV5-1 and TRBJ2-3, with 8 bases identical to TRBD1. The V gene's germline CDR1 is SGHRS and CDR2 YFSETQ. Losses at the gene ends were 1 base for V and 4 bases for J; bases not matched to a gene: 8. The CDR3 is 16 amino acids. For the CDR3, the DNA is TGCGCCAGCAGCTTGAGACGGACAGGGTCCCCAGATACGCAGTATTTT. Translating gives CASSLRRTGSPDTQYF. The variable domain in full, with the rest retrieved from reference TRBV5-1 and TRBJ2-3, is KAGVTQTPRYLIKTRGQQVTLSCSPISGHRSVSWYQQTPGQGLQFLFEYFSETQRNKGNFPGRFSGRQFSNSRSEMNVSTLELGDSALYLCASSLRRTGSPDTQYFGPGTRLTVL.

This clonotype was detected a few times. The chain has TRBV28 and TRBJ2-7; 7 bases align to TRBD1. Germline loops: CDR1 MDHEN, CDR2 SYDVKM. With V trimmed by 5 bases and J by 4 bases, 11 bases remained unmatched. The CDR3 contains 15 residues. In DNA form, the CDR3 reads TGTGCCAGCAGTAACTTGGACAGGAGTGAATACGAGCAGTACTTC. Protein product: CASSNLDRSEYEQYF.